Sequencing of this TCR beta chain was carried out in a study of technical replicates of blood from several donors. Libraries were prepared by immunoSEQ multiplex PCR; TCRdb keeps only in-frame clonotypes and omits some of them. The table has tens of thousands of clones, approximately 94% seen once. The clonotype comes from a human donor in good health. The sample taken for sequencing was T cells isolated from PBMCs.

CDR3 region: CAIRKRLAGGLNTGELFF. DNA of the CDR3: TGTGCCATCAGGAAACGACTAGCGGGAGGCCTGAACACCGGGGAGCTGTTTTTT. The rearrangement joins TRBV10-3 to TRBJ2-2, with 13 bases that match TRBD2. Germline loops: CDR1 ENHRY, CDR2 SYGVKD. After removal of 6 bases from V and 1 base from J, the junction contained 8 bases not matched to a gene. CDR3 length equals 18 residues.